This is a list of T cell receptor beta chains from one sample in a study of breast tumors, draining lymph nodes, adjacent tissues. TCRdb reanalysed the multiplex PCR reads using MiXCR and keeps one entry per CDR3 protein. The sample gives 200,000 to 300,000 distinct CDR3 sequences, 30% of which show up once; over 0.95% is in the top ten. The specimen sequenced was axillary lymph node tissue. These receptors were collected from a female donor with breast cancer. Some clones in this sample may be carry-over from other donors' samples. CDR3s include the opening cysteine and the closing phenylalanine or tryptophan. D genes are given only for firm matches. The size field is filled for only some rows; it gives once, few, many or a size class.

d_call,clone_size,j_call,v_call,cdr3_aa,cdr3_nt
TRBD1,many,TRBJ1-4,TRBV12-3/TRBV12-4,CASSLGQGEKLFF,TGCGCCAGCAGCTTGGGACAGGGTGAAAAACTGTTTTTT
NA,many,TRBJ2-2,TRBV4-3,CASSQPVGGGFGELFF,TGCGCCAGCAGCCAACCCGTCGGAGGAGGGTTCGGGGAGCTGTTTTTT
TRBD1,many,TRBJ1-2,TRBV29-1,CSVMPGQGGNYGYTF,TGCAGCGTAATGCCGGGACAGGGGGGAAACTATGGCTACACCTTC
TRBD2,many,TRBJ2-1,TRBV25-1,CASSVLAGDHNEQFF,TGTGCCAGCAGTGTTCTAGCGGGAGACCATAATGAGCAGTTCTTC
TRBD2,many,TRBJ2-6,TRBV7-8,CASSTTGTSTGANVLTF,TGTGCCAGCAGCACGACCGGGACTAGCACTGGGGCCAACGTCCTGACTTTC
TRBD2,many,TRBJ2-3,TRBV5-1,CASSSGLAPSTDTQYF,TGCGCCAGCAGCTCCGGACTAGCGCCTAGCACAGATACGCAGTATTTT
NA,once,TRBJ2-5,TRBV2,CASSEAAPVETQYF,TGTGCCAGCAGTGAAGCAGCCCCGGTAGAGACCCAGTACTTC
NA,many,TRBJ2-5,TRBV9,CASNSGRGETQYF,TGTGCCAGCAATAGTGGGCGCGGGGAGACCCAGTACTTC
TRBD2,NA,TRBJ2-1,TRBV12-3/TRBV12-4,CASSFQAGESEQFF,TGTGCCAGCAGTTTTCAGGCGGGAGAATCGGAGCAGTTCTTC
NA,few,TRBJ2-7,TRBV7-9,CASRGEGYEQYF,TGTGCCAGCCGCGGGGAAGGCTACGAGCAGTACTTC
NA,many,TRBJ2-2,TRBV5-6,CASSPGPHTGELFF,TGTGCCAGCAGCCCTGGACCCCACACCGGGGAGCTGTTTTTT
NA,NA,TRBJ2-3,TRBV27,CASSLSIGGDTQYF,TGTGCCAGCAGTTTATCAATCGGAGGGGATACGCAGTATTTT
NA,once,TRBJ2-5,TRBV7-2,CASSLESGTNQGTQYF,TGTGCCAGCAGCTTAGAAAGCGGGACAAATCAGGGGACCCAGTACTTC
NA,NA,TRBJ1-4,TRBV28,CASSSQGFGTNEKLFF,TGTGCCAGCAGTTCTCAGGGTTTTGGAACTAATGAAAAACTGTTTTTT
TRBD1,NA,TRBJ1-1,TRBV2,CASSPTGQGITEAFF,TGTGCCAGCAGTCCTACGGGACAGGGGATCACTGAAGCTTTCTTT
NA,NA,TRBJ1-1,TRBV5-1,CAGSLGVDTEAFF,TGCGCCGGCAGCTTGGGGGTAGACACTGAAGCTTTCTTT
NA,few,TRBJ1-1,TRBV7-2,CASSLTQGMASTEAFF,TGTGCCAGCAGCTTAACGCAGGGTATGGCTAGCACTGAAGCTTTCTTT
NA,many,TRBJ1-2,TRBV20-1,CSAPTTSGSYTF,TGCAGTGCCCCCACAACCTCGGGGAGCTACACCTTC
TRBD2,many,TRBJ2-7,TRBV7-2,CASSDPGLVTYEQYF,TGTGCCAGCAGCGACCCCGGACTAGTTACCTACGAGCAGTACTTC
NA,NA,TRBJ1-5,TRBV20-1,CSARREGLSYEHF,TGCAGTGCACGCCGAGAGGGGCTGTCCTACGAGCATTTT
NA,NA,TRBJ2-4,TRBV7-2,CASSRLDGNIQYF,TGTGCCAGCAGCCGCCTAGACGGGAACATTCAGTACTTC
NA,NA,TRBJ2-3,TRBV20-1,CSASQEQRTDTQYF,TGCAGTGCTAGCCAGGAACAGCGGACAGATACGCAGTATTTT
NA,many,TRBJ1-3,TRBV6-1,CASAIQASGNTIYF,TGTGCCAGCGCAATACAGGCCTCTGGAAACACCATATATTTT
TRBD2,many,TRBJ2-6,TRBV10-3,CAIRSGTDSGANVLTF,TGTGCCATCAGAAGCGGGACCGACTCTGGGGCCAACGTCCTGACTTTC
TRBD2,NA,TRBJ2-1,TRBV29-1,CSGGLAGSNEQFF,TGCAGCGGAGGGCTAGCGGGATCCAATGAGCAGTTCTTC
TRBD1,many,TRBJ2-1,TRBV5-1,CASNYSPGQSYNEQFF,TGCGCCAGCAACTATTCACCGGGACAGTCCTACAATGAGCAGTTCTTC
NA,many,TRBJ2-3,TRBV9,CASSGPTDTQYF,TGTGCCAGCAGCGGCCCCACAGATACGCAGTATTTT
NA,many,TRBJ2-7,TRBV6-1,CAAALYSTYEQYF,TGTGCCGCTGCCCTCTACAGCACCTACGAGCAGTACTTC